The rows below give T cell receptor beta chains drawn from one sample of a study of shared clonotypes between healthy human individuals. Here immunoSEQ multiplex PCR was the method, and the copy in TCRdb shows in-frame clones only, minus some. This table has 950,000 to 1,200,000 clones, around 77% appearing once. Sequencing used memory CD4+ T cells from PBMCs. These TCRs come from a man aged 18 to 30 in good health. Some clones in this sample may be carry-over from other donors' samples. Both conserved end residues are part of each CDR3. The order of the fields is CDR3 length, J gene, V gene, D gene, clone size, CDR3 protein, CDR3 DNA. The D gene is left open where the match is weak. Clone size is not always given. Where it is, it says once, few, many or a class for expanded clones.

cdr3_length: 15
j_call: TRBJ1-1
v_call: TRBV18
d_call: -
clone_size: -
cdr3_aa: CASSPLGGMNTEAFF
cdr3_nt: TGTGCCAGCTCACCACTCGGGGGCATGAACACTGAAGCTTTCTTT

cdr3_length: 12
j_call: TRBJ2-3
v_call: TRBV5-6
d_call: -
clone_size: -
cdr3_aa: CASSSTVDTQYF
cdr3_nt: TGTGCCAGCAGCTCGACTGTAGATACGCAGTATTTT

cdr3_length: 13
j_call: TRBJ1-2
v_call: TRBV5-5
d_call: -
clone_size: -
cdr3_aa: CASSTADGRGYTF
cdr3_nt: TGTGCCAGCTCCACGGCCGACGGTCGTGGCTACACCTTC

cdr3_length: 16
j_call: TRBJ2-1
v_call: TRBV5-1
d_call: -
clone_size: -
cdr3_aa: CASMGLLAPPGNEQFF
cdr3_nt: TGCGCCAGCATGGGGCTCCTAGCGCCTCCTGGAAATGAGCAGTTCTTC

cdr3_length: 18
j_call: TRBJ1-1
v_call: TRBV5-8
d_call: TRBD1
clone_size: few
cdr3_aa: CASSIGSGQGGWWTEAFF
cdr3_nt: TGTGCCAGCAGCATCGGTTCGGGGCAGGGGGGTTGGTGGACTGAAGCTTTCTTT

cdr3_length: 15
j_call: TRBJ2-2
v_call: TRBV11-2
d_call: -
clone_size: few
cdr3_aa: CASSFLSANTGELFF
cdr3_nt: TGTGCCAGCAGCTTTCTGAGCGCGAACACCGGGGAGCTGTTTTTT

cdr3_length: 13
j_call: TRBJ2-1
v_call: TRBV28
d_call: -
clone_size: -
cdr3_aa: CASSPLEPNEQFF
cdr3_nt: TGTGCCAGCAGTCCCCTCGAACCCAATGAGCAGTTCTTC

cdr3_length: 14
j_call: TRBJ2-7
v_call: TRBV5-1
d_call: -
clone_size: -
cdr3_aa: CASSLGYPSYEQYF
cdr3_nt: TGCGCCAGCAGCTTGGGCTATCCCTCCTACGAGCAGTACTTC

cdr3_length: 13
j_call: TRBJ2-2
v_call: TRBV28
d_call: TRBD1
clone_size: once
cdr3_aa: CASSSLDREGLFF
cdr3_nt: TGTGCCAGCAGTTCCCTCGACAGGGAAGGGCTGTTTTTT

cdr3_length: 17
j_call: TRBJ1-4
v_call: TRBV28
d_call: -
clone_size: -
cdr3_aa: CASTSGVGTPGYEKLFF
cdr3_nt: TGTGCCAGCACTAGTGGGGTGGGGACGCCGGGGTATGAAAAACTGTTTTTT

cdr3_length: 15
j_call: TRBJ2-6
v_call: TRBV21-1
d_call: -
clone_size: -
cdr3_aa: CASIDTGSGANVLTF
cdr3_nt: TGTGCCAGCATCGACACCGGCTCTGGGGCCAACGTCCTGACTTTC

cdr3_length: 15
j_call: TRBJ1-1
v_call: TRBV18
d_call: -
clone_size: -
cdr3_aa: CASSPFLEQGAEAFF
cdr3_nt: TGTGCCAGCTCACCATTTCTGGAACAGGGAGCTGAAGCTTTCTTT

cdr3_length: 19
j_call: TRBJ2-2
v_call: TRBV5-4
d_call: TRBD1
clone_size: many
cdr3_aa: CASSPTPGTGGVIVGELFF
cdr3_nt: TGTGCCAGCAGCCCTACCCCCGGGACAGGGGGCGTTATTGTCGGGGAGCTGTTTTTT

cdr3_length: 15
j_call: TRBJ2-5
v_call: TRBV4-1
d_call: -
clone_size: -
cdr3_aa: CASSLSGTLGETQYF
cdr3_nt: TGCGCCAGCAGCCTCTCCGGGACCTTGGGTGAGACCCAGTACTTC

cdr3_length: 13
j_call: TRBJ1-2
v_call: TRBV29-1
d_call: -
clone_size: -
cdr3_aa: CSVETTTGYGYTF
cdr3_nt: TGCAGCGTTGAAACGACGACGGGCTATGGCTACACCTTC

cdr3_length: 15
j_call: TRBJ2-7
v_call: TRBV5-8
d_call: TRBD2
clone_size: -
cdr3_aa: CASSLDPGGTYEQYF
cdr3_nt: TGTGCCAGCAGCTTGGATCCGGGAGGAACCTACGAGCAGTACTTC

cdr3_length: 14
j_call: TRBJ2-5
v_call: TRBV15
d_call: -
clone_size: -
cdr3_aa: CATSRLQGQETQYF
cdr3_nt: TGTGCCACCAGCAGACTACAGGGCCAAGAGACCCAGTACTTC

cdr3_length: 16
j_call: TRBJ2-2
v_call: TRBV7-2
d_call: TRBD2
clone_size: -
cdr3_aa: CASSQALAGITGELFF
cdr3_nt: TGTGCCAGCAGCCAAGCTCTAGCGGGGATCACCGGGGAGCTGTTTTTT